This passage covers 6 T cell receptor beta chains from one sample sequenced in a study of cytomegalovirus exposure and HLA in healthy donors (dated 2017 in TCRdb). Receptor amplification or capture employed the immunoSEQ multiplex PCR assay. For the multiplex PCR, a mixture combining 60 forward primers for TCR Vbeta segments and 13 reverse primers for TCR Jbeta segments was used. TCRdb's version of the immuneACCESS table is confined to in-frame rearrangements and falls short of the full clone set. An unresolved V gene accounts for under half of the shortfall where checked; the remainder is of unknown origin. This sample's clone table shows around 65,000 clones. The ten top clones hold roughly 5% of the sample. Material: PBMCs. Receptors were obtained from a man aged 25-45 years in good health and CMV-seropositive.

CDR3 residues: CASSLSGGGTDTQYF. CDR3 in DNA: TGCGCCAGCAGCTTGTCAGGGGGCGGAACAGATACGCAGTATTTT. The chain combines TRBV5-1 with TRBJ2-3, with 8 bases aligning to TRBD1. This CDR3 region has 15 residues. J gave up 3 bases and V 1 base, and 4 bases lay outside the gene matches. Germline loops: CDR1 SGHRS, CDR2 YFSETQ.

The chain employs TRBV7-8 and TRBJ1-1; TRBD1 agrees at 7 bases. Germline V gene data show CDR1 as SGHVS and CDR2 as FQNEAQ. The CDR3 covers 17 residues. The J segment lost 0 bases and the V segment lost 6 bases, leaving 13 bases of the junction unmatched. CDR3 sequence: CASRPDRAFSLNTEAFF. The DNA for the CDR3 is TGTGCCAGCAGACCTGACAGGGCCTTTTCTCTGAACACTGAAGCTTTCTTT.

The chain has TRBV5-1 and TRBJ1-3; the D is unclear. The germline V gene encodes CDR1 SGHRS and CDR2 YFSETQ. The CDR3 contains 15 residues. Trimming cost V 2 bases and J 0 bases, with 9 bases left between them. As DNA, the CDR3 is TGCGCCAGCAGCTTCGGCGGGAACTCTGGAAACACCATATATTTT. Amino acid sequence: CASSFGGNSGNTIYF.

The rearrangement uses TRBV9 and TRBJ2-3; D is unresolved. V was trimmed by 1 base and J by 2 bases, leaving 2 bases between them. Germline values: CDR1 SGDLS, CDR2 YYNGEE. This CDR3 is 12 amino acids long. This CDR3 reads CASSVLTDTQYF. DNA for the CDR3: TGTGCCAGCAGCGTACTCACAGATACGCAGTATTTT.

The chain combines TRBV9 with TRBJ1-4; D is unclear. There are 15 residues in the CDR3. The V gene's germline CDR1 is SGDLS and CDR2 YYNGEE. V was cut by 6 bases and J by 6 bases, with 18 bases left in between. As DNA, the CDR3 is TGTGCCAGCAACCCCCGCGGCGGATTTGATGAAAAACTGTTTTTT. This encodes CASNPRGGFDEKLFF.

The V gene is TRBV9, the J gene TRBJ2-7, with D possibly matching TRBD1 (5 bases). The CDR3 runs 14 residues. Trimming pared 0 bases from V and 6 bases from J, leaving 13 bases between. CDR1 SGDLS and CDR2 YYNGEE come from the germline V gene. For the CDR3, the DNA is TGTGCCAGCAGCGTAGCTGTAGGGCAGGGCGAGCAGTACTTC. This sequence encodes CASSVAVGQGEQYF.